This TCR beta chain derives from a study of blood T cell repertoires in COVID-19. The wider study: Specimens from acute and convalescent COVID-19 originated in the United States, Italy and Spain. Sources were T cells, B-cell-depleted T cells, or PBMCs; the material itself was cDNA or gDNA.

How the authors handled the data: Amplification from reference gene primers served as the basis for estimated nucleated cell counts. The repertoire was sequenced with immunoSEQ multiplex PCR; TCRdb's copy has only in-frame clones and lacks some. From that table come the V and J calls and clone size; the DNA was used to work out D and trimming. In the table there are some 400,000 clones, around 87% of which are singletons. Seattle enrolled patients during active infection and tracked them longitudinally. Trimming removed 2 bases at V and 2 bases at J, with 9 bases between. Germline CDR1 reads SGHAT; CDR2 reads FQNNGV. This CDR3 has 14 amino acids.

The J gene is TRBJ1-1, the V gene TRBV11-2, with D possibly being TRBD1 (6 bases). The TCR sequence derives from a woman aged 55-75 years with COVID-19, enrolled during active disease. The sequencing input was peripheral blood. CDR3 nucleotide sequence: TGTGCCAGCAGCTTATCAGGGGAAAACACTGAAGCTTTCTTT. Protein product: CASSLSGENTEAFF.